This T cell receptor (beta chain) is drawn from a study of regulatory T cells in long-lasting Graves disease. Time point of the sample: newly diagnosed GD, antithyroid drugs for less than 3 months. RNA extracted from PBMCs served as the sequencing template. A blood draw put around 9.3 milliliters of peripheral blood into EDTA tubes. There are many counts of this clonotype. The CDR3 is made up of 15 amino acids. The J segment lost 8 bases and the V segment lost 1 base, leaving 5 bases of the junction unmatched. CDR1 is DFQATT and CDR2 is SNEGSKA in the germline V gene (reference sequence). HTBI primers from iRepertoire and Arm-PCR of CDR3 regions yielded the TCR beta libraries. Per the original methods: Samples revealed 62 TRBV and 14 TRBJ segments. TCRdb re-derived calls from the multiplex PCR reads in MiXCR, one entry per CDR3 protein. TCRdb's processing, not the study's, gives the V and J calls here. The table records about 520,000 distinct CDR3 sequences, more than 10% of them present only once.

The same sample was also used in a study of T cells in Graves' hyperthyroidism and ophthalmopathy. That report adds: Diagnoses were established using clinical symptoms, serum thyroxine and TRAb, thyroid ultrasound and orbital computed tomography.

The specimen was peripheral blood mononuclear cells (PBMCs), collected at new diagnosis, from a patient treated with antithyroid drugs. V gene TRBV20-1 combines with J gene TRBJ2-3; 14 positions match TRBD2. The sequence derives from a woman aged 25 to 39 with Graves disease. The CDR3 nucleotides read TGCAGTGCTAGAGCCGCAGGACTAGCGGGAGGTACGCAGTATTTT. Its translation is CSARAAGLAGGTQYF.